This paragraph reports one T cell receptor (beta chain). Authors' processing steps: By means of reference gene primer amplification, nucleated cell counts were estimated. Only in-frame clones appear in the TCRdb table, and some are missing; sequencing was by immunoSEQ multiplex PCR. The V and J calls and clone size are taken from that table; D and trimming were inferred from the DNA. Of tens of thousands of clones in the sample, approximately 91% were seen once. This specimen comes from a study of blood T cell repertoires in COVID-19. Study in general: Collection of acute and convalescent COVID-19 samples took place in the United States, Italy and Spain. T cells, B-cell-depleted T cells, or PBMCs supplied cDNA or gDNA.

This sequence originates from a man between 70 and 80 years old with acute or convalescent COVID-19. The sample comprised peripheral blood.

Here the CDR3 reads CACKRDSSGNTIYF. The CDR3 DNA reads as TGTGCCTGTAAACGGGACAGCTCTGGAAACACCATATATTTT. The chain links TRBV30 to TRBJ1-3; 7 bases are a match to TRBD1. This CDR3 has 14 residues. Trimming cost V 6 bases and J 0 bases; bases outside gene matches: 5. Germline assignment: CDR1 GTSNPN and CDR2 SVGIG (reference sequence).